Included here is one T cell receptor (beta chain) sequence, with context. This clone has only a few counts. Its specific antigen is unknown. The input lacks base qualities; no much larger clone sits a single base away. This entry comes from a study of blood T cell repertoires in COVID-19 (TCRdb year 2020). Turning to the overall study: The collaborator samples originated in the United States, Italy and Spain and spanned the acute and convalescent phases of COVID-19. The material from the prospective study consisted of cDNA or gDNA derived from T cells, B-cell-depleted T cells, or PBMCs. Deeply sampled blood TCRbeta repertoires from subjects exposed to, actively infected with, or recovered from COVID-19 were included in the dataset. A freely available public database, intended as a resource for researchers studying the immune response to SARS-CoV-2, is where the repertoires were released. Samples came from the ongoing ImmuneRACE study (first 160 participants) plus 1,254 subjects from 6 global collaborators. Nearly every sample came with metadata listing a de-identified subject ID, COVID-19 status, age in years and sex. Where available, HLA class I and class II types were obtained from metadata supplied by the sample provider rather than from assay-based typing.

TCRbeta CDR3 regions were amplified from genomic DNA using the immunoSEQ Assay, a bias-controlled multiplex PCR. The paper's processing steps were these. Within the assay, amplification of reference gene primers was used to estimate how many nucleated cells each sample contained. To quantify the absolute abundance of each unique TCRbeta CDR3 rearrangement, sequence reads were collapsed and filtered. For each sample, productive Simpson clonality was calculated as the square root of Simpson's diversity index across productive rearrangements. As stored in TCRdb, this immuneACCESS dataset retains in-frame rearrangements with V and J assigned. A fraction of the clones does not appear; measured against another copy, unresolved V genes explain less than half of the discrepancy, and the remainder lacks a known reason. That table is the source of V, J and clone size, and D and trimming were worked out from the DNA. Within this sample are tens of thousands of clones, with nearly 85% of them counted one time only. Jointly, the top ten make up 16% of the sample.

V ends up 3 bases short and J 9 bases short, with an unmatched junction base count of 9. Reading from cysteine to phenylalanine, the CDR3 counts 15 amino acids. Here the CDR3 DNA is all that survives: 45 bases in frame from base 1. CDR1 SGHAT and CDR2 FQNNGV are derived from the germline V gene. Study-level results and caveats: Clinical and demographic metadata were provided uncurated, with the amount varying by source and participant.

The collaborating institutions used their own protocols to collect whole blood in K2EDTA tubes. For TCRbeta analysis, collaborators shipped samples as frozen whole blood, isolated PBMCs, or DNA extracted from either of those sample types. The source of this sequence is a man in his forties or fifties with acute or convalescent COVID-19. Sequenced input: peripheral blood. The rearrangement joined TRBV11-2 to TRBJ2-1; 9 junctional bases match TRBD2. CDR3 loop: CASSFESGGLAEQFF. The DNA is TGTGCCAGCAGCTTTGAGAGCGGGGGGTTAGCTGAGCAGTTCTTC.